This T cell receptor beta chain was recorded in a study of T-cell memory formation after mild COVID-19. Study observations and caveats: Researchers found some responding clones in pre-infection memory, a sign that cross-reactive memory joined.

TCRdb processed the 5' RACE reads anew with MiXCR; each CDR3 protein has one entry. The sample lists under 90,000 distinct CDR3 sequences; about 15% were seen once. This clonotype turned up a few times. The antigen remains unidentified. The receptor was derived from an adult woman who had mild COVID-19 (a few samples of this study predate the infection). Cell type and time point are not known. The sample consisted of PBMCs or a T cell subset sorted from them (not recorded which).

DNA of the CDR3: TGTGCCAGCAGTGCTTGGGGCCTGGCGGGCGCCTCCTACGAGCAGTACTTC. Translated, it gives CASSAWGLAGASYEQYF. This chain links TRBV27 with TRBJ2-7; possibly TRBD1 or TRBD2 for D (5 bases each). The V gene lost 5 bases and the J gene lost 0 bases, with 20 bases spanning the gap. The germline CDR1 and CDR2 sequences are MNHEY and SMNVEV (reference sequence). This CDR3 has 17 residues.